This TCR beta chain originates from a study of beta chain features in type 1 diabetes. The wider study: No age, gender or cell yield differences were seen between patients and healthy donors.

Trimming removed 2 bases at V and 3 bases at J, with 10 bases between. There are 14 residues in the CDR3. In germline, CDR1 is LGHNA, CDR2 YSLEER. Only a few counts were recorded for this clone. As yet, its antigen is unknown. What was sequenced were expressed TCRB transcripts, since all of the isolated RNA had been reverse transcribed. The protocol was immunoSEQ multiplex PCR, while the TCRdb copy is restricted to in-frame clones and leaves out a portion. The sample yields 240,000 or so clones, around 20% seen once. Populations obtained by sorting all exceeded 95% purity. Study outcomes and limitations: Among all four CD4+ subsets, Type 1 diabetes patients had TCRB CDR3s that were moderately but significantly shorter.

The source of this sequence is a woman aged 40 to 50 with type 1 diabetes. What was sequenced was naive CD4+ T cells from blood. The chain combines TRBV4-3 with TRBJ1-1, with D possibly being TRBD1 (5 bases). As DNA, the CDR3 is TGCGCCAGCAGCCAAACAGGCAGGGACACTGAAGCTTTCTTT. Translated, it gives CASSQTGRDTEAFF.